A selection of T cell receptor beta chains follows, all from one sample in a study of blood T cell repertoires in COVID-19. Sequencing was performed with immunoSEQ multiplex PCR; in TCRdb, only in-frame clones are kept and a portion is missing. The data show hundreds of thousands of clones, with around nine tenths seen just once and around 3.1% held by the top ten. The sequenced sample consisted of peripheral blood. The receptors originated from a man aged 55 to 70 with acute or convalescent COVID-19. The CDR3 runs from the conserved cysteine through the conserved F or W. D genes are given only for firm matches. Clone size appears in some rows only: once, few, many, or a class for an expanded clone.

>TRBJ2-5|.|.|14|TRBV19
CASSKLLAPETQYF
TGTGCCAGTAGCAAACTACTAGCCCCAGAGACCCAGTACTTC
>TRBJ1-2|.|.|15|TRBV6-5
CASSYRGLPDYGYTF
TGTGCCAGCAGTTACAGGGGCCTGCCGGACTATGGCTACACCTTC
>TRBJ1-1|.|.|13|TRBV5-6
CASSFSRNTEAFF
TGTGCCAGCAGCTTCTCGAGGAACACTGAAGCTTTCTTT
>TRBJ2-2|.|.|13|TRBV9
CASSVASAGELFF
TGTGCCAGCAGCGTAGCTTCGGCCGGGGAGCTGTTTTTT
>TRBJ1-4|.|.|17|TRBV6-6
CASSRLRARGANEKLFF
TGTGCCAGCAGTCGCCTGCGGGCGCGGGGGGCTAATGAAAAACTGTTTTTT
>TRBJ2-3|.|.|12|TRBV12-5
CASGPSTDTQYF
TGTGCTAGTGGTCCGAGCACAGATACGCAGTATTTT
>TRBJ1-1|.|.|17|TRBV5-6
CASSLITSLKGDTEAFF
TGTGCCAGCAGCTTGATAACATCCCTCAAAGGGGACACTGAAGCTTTCTTT
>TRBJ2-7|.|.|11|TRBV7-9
CASSFRGEQYF
TGTGCCAGCAGCTTCCGGGGCGAGCAGTACTTC
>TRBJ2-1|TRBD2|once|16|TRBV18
CASSPPGRGGPNEQFF
TGTGCCAGCTCACCCCCCGGGCGGGGGGGCCCGAATGAGCAGTTCTTC
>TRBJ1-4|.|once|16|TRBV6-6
CASSYGSARSNEKLFF
TGTGCCAGCAGTTACGGGTCAGCGAGATCTAATGAAAAACTGTTTTTT
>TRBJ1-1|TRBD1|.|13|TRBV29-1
CSVPGQTNTEAFF
TGCAGCGTACCGGGACAGACTAACACTGAAGCTTTCTTT
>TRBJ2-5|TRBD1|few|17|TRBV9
CASSEGTGAPNQETQYF
TGTGCCAGCAGCGAGGGGACAGGGGCCCCCAACCAAGAGACCCAGTACTTC
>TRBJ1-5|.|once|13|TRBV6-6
CASNQGLNQPQHF
TGTGCCAGCAACCAGGGTCTCAATCAGCCCCAGCATTTT
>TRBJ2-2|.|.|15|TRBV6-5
CASSAGQTNTGELFF
TGTGCCAGCAGCGCGGGACAGACGAACACCGGGGAGCTGTTTTTT
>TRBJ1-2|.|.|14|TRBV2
CASSEQDTGYGYTF
TGTGCCAGCAGTGAACAGGATACAGGCTATGGCTACACCTTC
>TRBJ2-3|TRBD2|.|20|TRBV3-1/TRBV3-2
CASSQVFRLAGGPATDTQYF
TGTGCCAGCAGCCAAGTTTTCAGGCTAGCGGGGGGGCCTGCGACAGATACGCAGTATTTT
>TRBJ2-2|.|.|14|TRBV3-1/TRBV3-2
CASSQVGRPGELFF
TGTGCCAGCAGCCAAGTTGGGCGTCCCGGGGAGCTGTTTTTT
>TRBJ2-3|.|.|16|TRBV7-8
CASSLTRGWAQDTQYF
TGTGCCAGCAGCTTGACTAGAGGGTGGGCCCAAGATACGCAGTATTTT
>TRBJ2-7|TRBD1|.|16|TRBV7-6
CASSLAPGQGSYEQYF
TGTGCCAGCAGCTTAGCACCGGGACAGGGCTCCTACGAGCAGTACTTC
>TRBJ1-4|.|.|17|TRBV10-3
CAISESWAVLTNEKLFF
TGTGCCATCAGTGAGTCCTGGGCAGTTTTAACTAATGAAAAACTGTTTTTT
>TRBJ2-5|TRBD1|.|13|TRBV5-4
CASSQQGQETQYF
TGTGCCAGCAGCCAACAGGGGCAAGAGACCCAGTACTTC
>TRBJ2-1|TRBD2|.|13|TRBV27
CASFAGGINEQFF
TGTGCCAGCTTTGCGGGGGGGATCAATGAGCAGTTCTTC
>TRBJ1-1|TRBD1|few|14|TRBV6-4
CASSDVEGTGGTFF
TGTGCCAGCAGTGATGTAGAAGGGACAGGGGGAACTTTCTTT
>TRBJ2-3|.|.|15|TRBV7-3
CASARGGFGTDTQYF
TGTGCCAGCGCCCGGGGAGGATTCGGGACAGATACGCAGTATTTT
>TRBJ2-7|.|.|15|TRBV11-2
CASSLAGGAGREQYF
TGTGCCAGCAGCTTAGCGGGGGGCGCTGGAAGAGAGCAGTACTTC
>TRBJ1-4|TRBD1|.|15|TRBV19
CASSGPGQGSEKLFF
TGTGCCAGTAGTGGGCCGGGACAGGGGAGTGAAAAACTGTTTTTT
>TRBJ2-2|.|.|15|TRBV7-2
CASRRDSGSGGELFF
TGTGCCAGCCGGCGGGACTCAGGGAGTGGCGGGGAGCTGTTTTTT
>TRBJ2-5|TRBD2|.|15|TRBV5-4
CASSWGGRSQETQYF
TGTGCCAGCAGCTGGGGGGGACGGTCCCAAGAGACCCAGTACTTC
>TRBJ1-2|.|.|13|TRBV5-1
CASSLQGPYGYTF
TGCGCCAGCAGCTTACAGGGCCCCTATGGCTACACCTTC
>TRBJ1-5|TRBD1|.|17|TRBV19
CASSIRQGASLLQPQHF
TGTGCCAGTAGTATTAGACAGGGGGCATCCCTTCTTCAGCCCCAGCATTTT
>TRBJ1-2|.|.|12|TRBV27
CASSRRGWGYTF
TGTGCCAGCAGTCGGAGGGGCTGGGGCTACACCTTC
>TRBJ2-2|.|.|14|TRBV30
CAWGQVANTGELFF
TGTGCCTGGGGCCAAGTCGCAAACACCGGGGAGCTGTTTTTT
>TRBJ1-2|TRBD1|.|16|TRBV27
CASSPRTGGMGYGYTF
TGTGCCAGCAGTCCCCGGACAGGGGGCATGGGGTATGGCTACACCTTC
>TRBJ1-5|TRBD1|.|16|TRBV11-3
CASSPDRQGADQPQHF
TGTGCCAGCAGCCCAGACCGACAGGGGGCGGATCAGCCCCAGCATTTT
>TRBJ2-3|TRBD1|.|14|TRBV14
CASSPTGPTGGLLF
TGTGCCAGCAGCCCCACTGGACCGACAGGGGGCCTACTCTTT
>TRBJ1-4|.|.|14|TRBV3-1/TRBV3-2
CASSPGLSNEKLFF
TGTGCCAGCAGCCCGGGACTGAGTAATGAAAAACTGTTTTTT
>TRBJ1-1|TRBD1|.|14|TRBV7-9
CASSSGQPNTEAFF
TGTGCCAGCAGCTCGGGACAGCCGAACACTGAAGCTTTCTTT
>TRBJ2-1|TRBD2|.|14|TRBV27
CASSLGLAADEQFF
TGTGCCAGCAGTTTGGGACTAGCGGCTGATGAGCAGTTCTTC
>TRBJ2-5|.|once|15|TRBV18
CASSPSVASQETQYF
TGTGCCAGCTCACCCTCAGTGGCTTCCCAAGAGACCCAGTACTTC
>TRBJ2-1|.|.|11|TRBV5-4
CASSLGGEQFF
TGTGCCAGCAGTCTCGGCGGGGAGCAGTTCTTC
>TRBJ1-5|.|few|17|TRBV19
CASSISGTGLSNQPQHF
TGTGCCAGTAGTATATCGGGAACTGGGTTAAGCAATCAGCCCCAGCATTTT
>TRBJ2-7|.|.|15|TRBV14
CASSSGTLNSYEQYF
TGTGCCAGCAGCTCCGGGACACTGAACTCCTACGAGCAGTACTTC
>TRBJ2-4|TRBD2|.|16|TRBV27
CASSTSGGASKNIQYF
TGTGCCAGCAGTACTAGCGGGGGGGCCTCCAAAAACATTCAGTACTTC
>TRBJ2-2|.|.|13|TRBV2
CASTAVPSGELFF
TGTGCCAGCACGGCAGTCCCTAGCGGGGAGCTGTTTTTT
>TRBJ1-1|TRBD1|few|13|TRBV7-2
CASRQGINTEAFF
TGTGCCAGCAGACAGGGGATCAACACTGAAGCTTTCTTT
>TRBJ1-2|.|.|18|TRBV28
CASSLSGQLGAGDKGYTF
TGTGCCAGCAGTCTTAGTGGTCAATTGGGGGCTGGAGACAAGGGCTACACCTTC
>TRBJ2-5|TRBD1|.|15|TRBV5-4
CASSSRTGFLETQYF
TGTGCCAGCAGCTCGCGGACAGGGTTCTTGGAGACCCAGTACTTC
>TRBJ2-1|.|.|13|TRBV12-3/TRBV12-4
CASSQGGRREQFF
TGTGCCAGCAGCCAAGGGGGAAGGCGGGAGCAGTTCTTC
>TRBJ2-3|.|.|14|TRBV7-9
CASSLAGAPGTQYF
TGTGCCAGCAGCTTGGCGGGGGCCCCAGGCACGCAGTATTTT
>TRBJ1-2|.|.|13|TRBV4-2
CASSQKIQGGYTF
TGTGCCAGCAGCCAAAAGATTCAGGGTGGCTACACCTTC
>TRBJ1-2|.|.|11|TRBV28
CASSTPNGYTF
TGTGCCAGCAGTACCCCTAATGGCTACACCTTC
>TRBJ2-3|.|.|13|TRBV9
CASSVRGTDTQYF
TGTGCCAGCAGCGTAAGAGGCACAGATACGCAGTATTTT
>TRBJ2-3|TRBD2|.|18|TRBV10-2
CASALTGTSGTSTDTQYF
TGCGCCAGCGCCCTTACCGGGACTAGCGGGACTAGCACAGATACGCAGTATTTT
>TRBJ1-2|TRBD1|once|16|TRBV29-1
CSVEGPGTGLNYGYTF
TGCAGCGTTGAAGGGCCGGGGACAGGACTTAACTATGGCTACACCTTC